These 20 T cell receptor beta chains were all obtained from the same sample, sequenced in a study of cytomegalovirus exposure and HLA in healthy donors. The PCR made use of 60 Vbeta and 13 Jbeta primers. Generated by immunoSEQ multiplex PCR, the TCRdb table keeps only in-frame clones and is missing some. The sample lists 70,000 to 95,000 clones, less than 85% seen once, with under 15% in the top ten. The sequenced sample was PBMCs. The receptors originated from a human donor in good health.

The J gene is TRBJ1-2, the V gene TRBV2; TRBD1 matches 9 bases. Looked up from germline, CDR1 is SNHLY and CDR2 is FYNNEI. The length of the CDR3 is 12 residues. With 9 bases clipped from V and 7 bases from J, the junction kept 6 bases outside the gene matches. In DNA, the CDR3 is TGTGCCAGGGCCGGGACAGGGATTGGCTACACCTTC. Translating gives CARAGTGIGYTF.

This chain uses TRBV13 with TRBJ1-2, with 12 bases fitting TRBD1. The germline gives CDR1 PRHDT, CDR2 FYEKMQ (reference sequence). The CDR3 consists of 17 residues. The junction had 11 bases not matched to a gene; V was cut back by 1 base and J by 8 bases. The CDR3 DNA reads as TGTGCCAGCAGCTTAGCGTCCGGGGGACAGGGGGCCGGAGGCTACACCTTC. It codes for CASSLASGGQGAGGYTF.

This chain uses TRBV19 with TRBJ2-2; 7 bases are shared with TRBD2. V was clipped by 1 base and J by 7 bases; unmatched bases: 0. The germline V gene encodes CDR1 LNHDA and CDR2 SQIVND (reference sequence). This CDR3 region has 13 residues. The CDR3 here is CASSIAGGGELFF. The CDR3 DNA reads TGTGCCAGTAGTATAGCGGGGGGCGGGGAGCTGTTTTTT.

The rearrangement uses TRBV6-1 and TRBJ1-1; maybe TRBD1 (5 bases). Trimming removed 5 bases at V and 6 bases at J, with 10 bases between. Per the germline V gene, CDR1 is MNHNS and CDR2 is SASEGT. There are 12 residues in the CDR3. CDR3 sequence: CASSRSGAEAFF. CDR3 DNA sequence: TGTGCCAGCAGTCGCTCGGGGGCTGAAGCTTTCTTT.

This chain connects TRBV5-6 to TRBJ2-3, with D perhaps matching TRBD2 (6 bases). The CDR3 covers 15 residues. Trimming cost V 4 bases and J 2 bases, with 14 bases left between them. CDR1 SGHDT and CDR2 YYEEEE come from the germline V gene. CDR3 DNA sequence: TGTGCCAGCAGCCACCGGGACTCACCCACAGATACGCAGTATTTT. Its translation is CASSHRDSPTDTQYF.

The J gene is TRBJ2-3, the V gene TRBV5-1, with D perhaps matching TRBD2 (5 bases). V was shortened by 0 bases and J by 2 bases, with 19 bases between the two germline ends. The CDR3 totals 18 residues. CDR1 is SGHRS and CDR2 is YFSETQ in the germline V gene. Here the CDR3 DNA reads TGCGCCAGCAGCTTGGGCGGGCGGCAGATACTAGACACAGATACGCAGTATTTT. Its translation: CASSLGGRQILDTDTQYF.

The V call is TRBV18, the J call TRBJ1-1; maybe TRBD1 (5 bases). The CDR3 is 16 residues long. V lost 2 bases, J lost 5 bases, and 18 bases lay in between. CDR1 KGHSH and CDR2 LQKENI come from the germline V gene. The CDR3 is CASSPIPAGSRTEAFF. The CDR3 DNA follows: TGTGCCAGCTCACCAATTCCAGCAGGGTCTCGAACTGAAGCTTTCTTT.

The chain combines TRBV18 with TRBJ2-1, with TRBD1 as a possible D gene (5 bases). CDR1 and CDR2 (germline): KGHSH, LQKENI. This CDR3 is built from 16 residues. The ends were cut back, 0 bases at V and 7 bases at J, with 16 bases in the middle. CDR3 bases: TGTGCCAGCTCACCACCGGGCCAGGGTCAATCAAATGAGCAGTTCTTC. Translating gives CASSPPGQGQSNEQFF.

The chain is built from TRBV5-1 and TRBJ2-7, with D possibly matching TRBD1 (6 bases). CDR1 and CDR2 from the germline V gene are SGHRS and YFSETQ. Trimming removed 3 bases at V and 6 bases at J, with 10 bases between. The CDR3 is 12 amino acids. The CDR3 loop is CASSSPGVEQYF. Written as DNA, the CDR3 is TGCGCCAGCAGCTCCCCAGGGGTCGAGCAGTACTTC.

The V gene is TRBV7-2, the J gene TRBJ2-3; no clear D gene. Trimming stripped 2 bases from V and 0 bases from J, with 6 bases between. The CDR3 runs 14 residues. Germline CDR1 reads SGHTA; CDR2 reads FQGNSA. The CDR3 nucleotides are TGTGCCAGCAGCTTATATTCTAGCACAGATACGCAGTATTTT. Translating it yields CASSLYSSTDTQYF.

The chain carries TRBV4-3 and TRBJ2-1, with no clear D. This CDR3 spans 15 amino acids. The V and J ends lost 0 bases and 3 bases respectively, with 9 bases between them. Germline assignment: CDR1 LGHNA and CDR2 YSLEER. As DNA, the CDR3 is TGCGCCAGCAGCCAAGATCCCGGGTTCTACAATGAGCAGTTCTTC. It specifies CASSQDPGFYNEQFF.

The V gene is TRBV5-4, the J gene TRBJ1-1; 7 bases map to TRBD1. V shed 4 bases, J shed 0 bases, and the junction held 6 bases outside the gene matches. Looked up from germline, CDR1 is SGHNT and CDR2 is YYREEE (reference sequence). The CDR3 has 15 residues. This CDR3 is CASSRQGGVNTEAFF. For the CDR3, the DNA is TGTGCCAGCAGCAGACAGGGTGGCGTGAACACTGAAGCTTTCTTT.

This clone was observed a few times. The genes are TRBV14 and TRBJ1-1; D is undetermined. Looked up from germline, CDR1 is SGHDN and CDR2 is FVKESK. The CDR3 runs to 12 residues. Trimming removed 3 bases at V and 2 bases at J, with 4 bases between. The CDR3 loop is CASSHLNTEAFF. CDR3 DNA sequence: TGTGCCAGCAGCCACCTAAACACTGAAGCTTTCTTT.

The chain couples TRBV27 to TRBJ2-1; the match to TRBD2 covers 8 bases. Trimming took 2 bases from V and 4 from J; bases not matched to a gene: 1. This CDR3 has 14 residues. From germline, CDR1 is MNHEY and CDR2 SMNVEV (reference sequence). The CDR3 coding sequence is TGTGCCAGCAGTTTAGGCGGGGGGTACAATGAGCAGTTCTTC. As protein: CASSLGGGYNEQFF.

V usage is TRBV29-1 and J usage is TRBJ1-5; D is ambiguous. Trimming cost V 4 bases and J 5 bases, with 12 bases left between them. CDR3 length equals 13 residues. Germline V CDR1 and CDR2: SQVTM, ANQGSEA. The CDR3 bases are TGCAGCGTTGGGTTTGGAGAAGATCAGCCCCAGCATTTT. It codes for CSVGFGEDQPQHF.

The V gene is TRBV7-2, the J gene TRBJ2-1; 10 nucleotides align to TRBD2. The V gene's germline CDR1 is SGHTA and CDR2 FQGNSA. The CDR3 has 15 amino acids. The ends lost 3 bases at V and 4 bases at J; junction bases unmatched: 3. The CDR3 spells CASSLFSGGYNEQFF. The DNA of the CDR3 is TGTGCCAGCAGCTTGTTTAGCGGGGGGTACAATGAGCAGTTCTTC.

V usage is TRBV19 and J usage is TRBJ1-5; TRBD1 agrees at 9 bases. CDR1 and CDR2 (germline): LNHDA, SQIVND (reference sequence). V shed 4 bases and J 3 bases; nucleotides not matched to a gene: 4. The CDR3 totals 15 residues. DNA for the CDR3: TGTGCCAGTAGTACCGGGACAGGGCCCAATCAGCCCCAGCATTTT. The encoded protein is CASSTGTGPNQPQHF.

The chain combines TRBV5-1 with TRBJ2-3; D not certain. There are 15 residues in the CDR3. The V gene lost 0 bases and the J gene lost 4 bases, with 12 bases spanning the gap. Germline-derived CDR1 and CDR2 are SGHRS and YFSETQ. The CDR3 is CASSLVPPGADTQYF. As DNA, the CDR3 is TGCGCCAGCAGCTTGGTTCCCCCTGGAGCAGATACGCAGTATTTT.

V gene TRBV6-5 combines with J gene TRBJ2-3; 8 bases fit TRBD2. Germline loops: CDR1 MNHEY, CDR2 SVGAGI. The CDR3 sequence is 16 residues long. After removal of 0 bases from V and 0 bases from J, the junction contained 2 bases not matched to a gene. The CDR3 DNA reads as TGTGCCAGCAGTTACTCGCCTAGCGGGAGCACAGATACGCAGTATTTT. It translates to CASSYSPSGSTDTQYF.

J is TRBJ1-1 and V is TRBV7-2, with D possibly matching TRBD1 (6 bases). Deletions cut 4 bases from V and 5 bases from J, with 14 bases between. The V gene's germline CDR1 is SGHTA and CDR2 FQGNSA. The CDR3 consists of 14 residues. The CDR3 is CASSSLQGRTEAFF. The CDR3 coding sequence is TGTGCCAGCAGCTCCTTACAGGGTAGGACTGAAGCTTTCTTT.